The 22 T cell receptor beta chains reported below all come from one sample, sequenced in a study of metastatic and nonmetastatic thyroid tumors. Before thyroid surgery, none of the patients had received any treatment. TCRdb re-analyzed the PCR reads through MiXCR. The repertoire holds 20,000 to 25,000 clones, with around a fifth as singletons. Sequencing used tumor tissue. The receptors were gathered from a female donor with papillary thyroid cancer or a benign thyroid nodule (not recorded which). Some clones in this sample may be carry-over from other donors' samples.

This clone was seen at least ten times. The CDR3 reads CASSYQGRNTGELFF. In nucleotides, the CDR3 is TGTGCCAGCAGTTATCAGGGGAGGAACACCGGGGAGCTGTTTTTT. V and J are TRBV6-1 and TRBJ2-2, with D maybe TRBD1 (6 bases). V was shortened by 5 bases and J by 1 base, with 11 bases between the two germline ends. Germline CDR1 and CDR2: MNHNS and SASEGT. CDR3 length equals 15 residues.

This clone was recorded a few times. The rearrangement joins TRBV2 to TRBJ1-1; D possibly corresponds to TRBD1 (6 bases). CDR3 size: 14 residues. The germline V and J ends were trimmed by 6 bases and 0 bases, with 11 bases remaining between them. Germline V gives CDR1 SNHLY, CDR2 FYNNEI. The CDR3 nucleotides are TGTGCCAGCAGCCGGACAGTAATGAACACTGAAGCTTTCTTT. It specifies CASSRTVMNTEAFF.

This clone came up a few times. The gene calls are TRBV28 and TRBJ2-1; 11 nucleotides line up with TRBD1. This CDR3 contains 12 residues. The V gene end was trimmed by 6 bases and the J gene end by 14 bases; junction bases not matched to a gene: 6. CDR1 is MDHEN and CDR2 is SYDVKM in the germline V gene. The CDR3 sequence is CASSWTGGTEFF. Here the CDR3 DNA reads TGTGCCAGCAGCTGGACAGGGGGCACGGAGTTCTTC.

The chain joins TRBV7-6 to TRBJ1-1, with a tentative D call TRBD1 (6 bases). Trimming took 8 bases from V and 3 from J, leaving 16 bases between them. From germline, CDR1 is SGHVS and CDR2 FNYEAQ. This CDR3 has 14 amino acids. The CDR3 DNA sequence: TGTGCCAGCGGCCCTGGGGGCGCGGACACTGAAGCTTTCTTT. Its protein product is CASGPGGADTEAFF.

This clone was counted at least ten times. CDR3 DNA sequence: TGTGCCAGCAGCTTGAACAGGGGCACCGGGGAGCTGTTTTTT. Encoded protein: CASSLNRGTGELFF. J is TRBJ2-2 and V is TRBV5-4; TRBD1 agrees at 7 bases. CDR1 and CDR2 from the germline V gene are SGHNT and YYREEE (reference sequence). The CDR3 runs 14 residues. V was clipped by 1 base and J by 4 bases; unmatched bases: 1.

The chain carries TRBV20-1 and TRBJ2-7; the match to TRBD2 covers 9 bases. Germline CDR1 reads DFQATT; CDR2 reads SNEGSKA (reference sequence). Germline trimming cut 5 bases from V and 2 bases from J; bases unmatched to any gene: 7. The CDR3 runs 14 residues. In DNA, the CDR3 is TGCAGTGCTGTGCTAGCGGGGACACCCTACGAGCAGTACTTC. Translated: CSAVLAGTPYEQYF.

The chain is built from TRBV20-1 and TRBJ2-3, with 16 nucleotides matching TRBD2. In germline, CDR1 is DFQATT, CDR2 SNEGSKA (reference sequence). Trimming at V came to 7 bases and at J to 2 bases, leaving 9 bases not matched to a gene. CDR3 size: 17 residues. This CDR3 reads CSVPTGTSGRATDTQYF. The CDR3 DNA is TGCAGTGTCCCGACCGGGACTAGCGGGAGGGCCACAGATACGCAGTATTTT.

This clone was observed a single time. One end of the junction does not line up with germline, which may come from a read error. CDR3 bases: TGTGCTAGCAGCTTAGATTTGGGACCGGGCAATGAGCAGTTCTTC. Its translation: CASSLDLGPGNEQFF. The V and J genes are TRBV7-7 and TRBJ2-1; D possibly uses TRBD1 or TRBD2 (5 bases each). Germline V lookup: CDR1 SSHAT, CDR2 FNYEAQ (reference sequence). CDR3 length: 15 amino acids.

The chain employs TRBV2 and TRBJ2-3, with 7 bases that match TRBD2. The CDR3 runs 14 residues. The ends lost 6 bases at V and 2 bases at J; junction bases unmatched: 5. CDR1 and CDR2 from the germline V gene are SNHLY and FYNNEI. This CDR3 reads CASRILAATDTQYF. The CDR3 bases are TGTGCCAGCAGGATCCTAGCGGCCACAGATACGCAGTATTTT.

This clone was counted between two and nine times. The gene calls are TRBV29-1 and TRBJ2-1; 9 nucleotides agree with TRBD2. Losses at the gene ends were 5 bases for V and 3 bases for J; bases not matched to a gene: 11. CDR1 and CDR2 from the germline V gene are SQVTM and ANQGSEA. This CDR3 has 16 residues. The chain's CDR3 is CSVRVAGEVLYNEQFF. The CDR3 nucleotides read TGCAGCGTTCGTGTAGCGGGAGAGGTTCTCTACAATGAGCAGTTCTTC.

This clone was found a few times. This chain connects TRBV28 to TRBJ2-7; D might be TRBD1 (6 bases). Near its end, the DNA agrees better with TRBJ2-5, so the J call may be wrong. The CDR3 has 13 amino acids. CDR1 is MDHEN, CDR2 SYDVKM, per germline. CDR3 in amino acids: CASRVGGVETQYF. The CDR3 nucleotides read TGTGCCAGCAGAGTAGGGGGAGTAGAGACCCAGTACTTC.

The table lists this clone with many counts. This chain joins TRBV18 and TRBJ2-3; 7 bases are shared with TRBD2. Germline CDR1 and CDR2: KGHSH and LQKENI. CDR3 length: 19 amino acids. After removal of 4 bases from V and 1 base from J, the junction contained 17 bases not matched to a gene. CDR3 loop: CASSLASGRIKGGTDTQYF. The CDR3 nucleotides are TGTGCCAGCTCACTGGCTAGCGGCAGAATCAAAGGGGGCACAGATACGCAGTATTTT.

In this sample, this clone is large (0.1 to 1%). The chain joins TRBV27 to TRBJ2-1; the match to TRBD2 covers 9 bases. The germline V gene encodes CDR1 MNHEY and CDR2 SMNVEV (reference sequence). The CDR3 loop spans 15 amino acids. V was clipped by 5 bases and J by 2 bases; unmatched bases: 4. The DNA of the CDR3 is TGTGCCAGCAGTCCTCTAGCGGGGCCCTACAATGAGCAGTTCTTC. Translation: CASSPLAGPYNEQFF.

Within the sample, this clone is medium-sized. CDR3 DNA sequence: TGTGCCATGTCGAGCTCCTACAATGAGCAGTTCTTC. It translates to CAMSSSYNEQFF. The V call is TRBV7-9, the J call TRBJ2-1; D not certain. Trimming took 10 bases from V and 0 from J, leaving 7 bases between them. This CDR3 has 12 residues. Germline CDR1 is SEHNR and CDR2 is FQNEAQ (reference sequence).

This chain's CDR3 is CASRHSGTGPYEQYF. Here the CDR3 DNA reads TGTGCCAGCAGACACTCCGGGACAGGCCCCTACGAGCAGTACTTC. The chain employs TRBV6-5 and TRBJ2-7, with 8 bases aligning to TRBD1. The CDR3 has 15 residues. CDR1 is MNHEY, CDR2 SVGAGI, per germline. J was trimmed by 2 bases and V by 6 bases; bases with no gene match: 9.

This clone was seen ten or more times. The chain employs TRBV9 and TRBJ2-1, with 7 bases lining up with TRBD2. The CDR3 is 14 residues long. Unmatched junction bases numbered 11, after V lost 6 bases and J lost 8 bases. The germline V gene encodes CDR1 SGDLS and CDR2 YYNGEE. CDR3 coding DNA: TGTGCCAGCAACTACGGGGGGAGATGGGATGAGCAGTTCTTC. This encodes CASNYGGRWDEQFF.

This clone was counted at least ten times. The rearrangement uses TRBV3-1 and TRBJ1-2; 8 bases map to TRBD1. J gave up 7 bases and V 4 bases, and 8 bases lay outside the gene matches. Germline CDR1 reads LGHDT; CDR2 reads YNNKEL (reference sequence). The CDR3 has 14 residues. The CDR3 DNA reads TGTGCCAGCAGCCGCACAGGGGGATGGACTGGCTACACCTTC. It codes for CASSRTGGWTGYTF.

This clone was seen at least ten times. The chain links TRBV7-9 to TRBJ2-5; the match to TRBD2 covers 9 bases. This CDR3 region has 15 residues. Germline trimming cut 5 bases from V and 12 bases from J; bases unmatched to any gene: 16. Germline values: CDR1 SEHNR, CDR2 FQNEAQ (reference sequence). CDR3 protein: CASSLLKPGLAAEYF. CDR3 nucleotides: TGTGCCAGCAGCCTCCTCAAACCGGGACTAGCCGCCGAGTACTTC.

This clone was observed a single time. V gene TRBV6-2 or TRBV6-3 combines with J gene TRBJ1-5; 11 bases match TRBD1. In germline, CDR1 is MNHEY, CDR2 SVGEGT. The CDR3 is made up of 19 amino acids. Losses at the gene ends were 7 bases for V and 0 bases for J; bases not matched to a gene: 14. The CDR3 DNA reads TGTGCCAGCACCCTACCAGGACAGGGGGCCGCCTATAGCAATCAGCCCCAGCATTTT. Translated, it gives CASTLPGQGAAYSNQPQHF.

This clone was detected many times. The V and J genes are TRBV25-1 and TRBJ2-7, with D possibly being TRBD1 (6 bases). CDR1 MGHDK and CDR2 SYGVNS come from the germline V gene. The V and J ends lost 4 bases and 2 bases respectively, with 9 bases between them. The CDR3 has 13 residues. Written as DNA, the CDR3 is TGTGCCAGCAGTGGGACAGTAACCTACGAGCAGTACTTC. Protein product: CASSGTVTYEQYF.

This clone was picked up a small number of times. The chain combines TRBV5-1 with TRBJ1-2, with 10 bases that match TRBD1. The CDR3 loop spans 14 amino acids. Looked up from germline, CDR1 is SGHRS and CDR2 is YFSETQ. The J segment lost 5 bases and the V segment lost 4 bases, leaving 5 bases of the junction unmatched. This CDR3 is CASSQDRGTYGYTF. CDR3 bases: TGCGCCAGCAGCCAGGACAGGGGGACGTATGGCTACACCTTC.

DNA of the CDR3: TGCAGTGGCCGGAGGGGGGCAGAGGGCTACACCTTC. As protein: CSGRRGAEGYTF. V gene TRBV20-1 combines with J gene TRBJ1-2, with D perhaps TRBD1 (6 bases). Per germline, CDR1 DFQATT and CDR2 SNEGSKA (reference sequence). This CDR3 has 12 amino acids. V lost 7 bases and J 8 bases, leaving 17 bases between the germline ends.